Reported below is one T cell receptor beta chain. No antigen is known for it. The protocol was immunoSEQ multiplex PCR, while the TCRdb copy is restricted to in-frame clones and leaves out a portion. The repertoire includes around 200,000 clones, about 80% of them detected once, and 2.5% to 3% sits in the top ten. This sample was taken from a study of cytomegalovirus exposure and HLA in healthy donors. Across the whole study: The 120 or so validation repertoires, a later analysis reported, used the same platform as the approximately 630 first-cohort repertoires.

Overall study findings and caveats: Rare TCR sequences dominated, though some public TCRs recurred in many donors. The study listed 150 to 200 cytomegalovirus-associated TCR beta chains.

The CDR3 is made up of 16 amino acids. Germline CDR1 reads SGHNT; CDR2 reads YENEEA. With 1 base removed from V and 3 bases from J, the gap between germline ends came to 12 bases. The sample consisted of PBMCs. V and J are TRBV11-3 and TRBJ2-2; D call uncertain. The receptor comes from a woman aged 18-29 years in good health and CMV-seropositive. As DNA, the CDR3 is TGTGCCAGCAGCTTAGGCGTGCTAGAGGACACCGGGGAGCTGTTTTTT. Translated, it gives CASSLGVLEDTGELFF.